The 25 T cell receptor beta chains below were found in one sample sequenced in a study of tumor-infiltrating lymphocytes in primary liver carcinoma (dated by TCRdb to about 2017). Total RNA and DNA were co-extracted from 20-30 mg of bulk tissue with the AllPrep DNA/RNA mini kit, without cell sorting. The reads were generated on an Illumina HiSeq 2500. Starting from 500 to 650 ng total RNA, TCRbeta-specific cDNA was produced by reverse transcription with a constant-region primer and ProtoScript II reverse transcriptase. Three nested multiplex PCR rounds, following a slightly modified ARM-PCR procedure, were used to build the TCRbeta libraries. The first two PCR rounds used multiplex TRBV1-TRBV30 forward primers with a Cbeta reverse primer, each for about 10 cycles. The public reads were run again by TCRdb, first through fastp at Q25 and then through MiXCR, and only productive beta chains were kept. Rows merge per CDR3 protein into single entries with the most common DNA and genes. Recorded for this sample are about 54,000 distinct CDR3 sequences; 70% to 75% of them occurred a single time. Roughly 25% of the sample lies in the top ten.

The sample comprised liver tumor tissue from sampling region 2. This sample's cell subset or site label indicates: tumor region T2, inferior pole. Source of these receptors: a man in his forties with primary liver carcinoma and hepatitis B virus infection.

In the case of this clonotype: The junction differs from germline at one of its ends, possibly a read error. The chain is built from TRBV25-1 and TRBJ2-2, with D perhaps matching TRBD1 or TRBD2 (5 bases each). The CDR3 contains 16 residues. Per the germline V gene, CDR1 is MGHDK and CDR2 is SYGVNS. The CDR3, as DNA: TGCGCCAGCAGTGACATGGGACCACGCCACACCGGGGAGCTGTTTTTT. It encodes CASSDMGPRHTGELFF.

Notes on this clonotype: A read error is possible here, since a much larger clone lies one base away. V and J are TRBV28 and TRBJ2-1; D is perhaps TRBD2 (6 bases). The CDR3 runs 14 residues. The germline gives CDR1 MDHEN, CDR2 SYDVKM. The CDR3 reads CANSFPAGGDEQFF. CDR3 sequence (DNA): TGTGCCAACAGTTTCCCCGCTGGAGGGGATGAGCAGTTCTTC.

Worth noting for this clonotype: No conserved phenylalanine or tryptophan is present at the end of the CDR3, so a read error is the likely explanation. The V gene is TRBV11-2, the J gene TRBJ1-5; D ambiguous. There are 14 residues in the CDR3. Germline values: CDR1 SGHAT, CDR2 FQNNGV. CDR3 loop: CISSTGRFPEPQHL. CDR3 DNA sequence: TGTATCAGCAGCACCGGACGGTTTCCCGAGCCCCAGCATCTT.

The chain joins TRBV14 to TRBJ2-7; 8 bases line up with TRBD1. CDR3 length: 14 amino acids. The germline CDR1 and CDR2 sequences are SGHDN and FVKESK. V was pared by 4 bases and J by 3 bases, with 5 bases of the junction left unmatched. The CDR3 region has the DNA TGTGCCAGCAGCCGACAGGGGCTAAACTACGAGCAGTACTTC. Translated: CASSRQGLNYEQYF. Combining the CDR3 with reference TRBV14 and TRBJ2-7 gives the whole variable domain EAGVTQFPSHSVIEKGQTVTLRCDPISGHDNLYWYRRVMGKEIKFLLHFVKESKQDESGMPNNRFLAERTGGTYSTLKVQPAELEDSGVYFCASSRQGLNYEQYFGPGTRLTVT.

Comments on this clonotype: Lacking the conserved final phenylalanine or tryptophan, this CDR3 likely reflects a read error. The V and J genes are TRBV6-1 and TRBJ2-5, with TRBD2 as a possible D gene (6 bases). This CDR3 is 17 amino acids long. Germline V lookup: CDR1 MNHNS, CDR2 SASEGT. The ends were cut back, 6 bases at V and 0 bases at J, with 20 bases in the middle. DNA of the CDR3: TGTGCCAGCAGCGCTAGCACGGGGGTAAACCACCAAGAGACCCAGTACCTC. Translating it yields CASSASTGVNHQETQYL.

To note about this clonotype: The junction and the germline gene differ at one end; a read error may be behind it. V usage is TRBV7-8 and J usage is TRBJ2-3; TRBD2 aligns across 8 bases. The CDR3 has 13 residues. Germline CDR1 and CDR2: SGHVS and FQNEAQ. The CDR3: CTSGVAGPVTQYF. DNA of the CDR3: TGTACCAGCGGTGTAGCGGGACCAGTTACGCAGTATTTT. The whole variable domain, filled in from reference TRBV7-8 and TRBJ2-3, reads GAGVSQSPRYKVAKRGQDVALRCDPISGHVSLFWYQQALGQGPEFLTYFQNEAQLDKSGLPSDRFFAERPEGSVSTLKIQRTQQEDSAVYLCTSGVAGPVTQYFGPGTRLTVL.

The genes are TRBV11-1 and TRBJ2-1; the match to TRBD2 covers 16 bases. J lost 5 bases, V lost 5 bases, and 6 bases had no gene match. The CDR3 is 17 amino acids. The germline CDR1 and CDR2 sequences are SGHAT and FQDESV (reference sequence). CDR3 amino acids: CASSLGLAGGDDNEQFF. CDR3 DNA: TGTGCCAGCAGCCTGGGACTAGCGGGAGGGGATGACAATGAGCAGTTCTTC.

This clonotype was seen only a few times. At one end the junction does not follow the germline gene, possibly because of a read error. The rearrangement links TRBV6-5 to TRBJ2-1; D remains unclear. Germline V lookup: CDR1 MNHEY, CDR2 SVGAGI. CDR3 length equals 13 residues. CDR3 nucleotide sequence: TGTGCCAGCAGTTGGACGGGTAACAAAGAGCAGTTCTTC. It yields the protein CASSWTGNKEQFF.

Notes on this clonotype: In this CDR3 the conserved last residue, phenylalanine or tryptophan, is missing, so a read error is likely. The chain is built from TRBV11-2 and TRBJ2-2, with D maybe TRBD2 (6 bases). Germline V gene sequence: CDR1 SGHAT, CDR2 FQNNGV. This CDR3 comprises 15 residues. CDR3 sequence reads: CACLPPGVYTGELFL. CDR3 DNA: TGTGCCTGCCTCCCACCGGGAGTGTACACCGGGGAACTGTTTTTG.

A remark on this clonotype: Since a much larger clone is just one base distant, this may be a read error. The V gene is TRBV30, the J gene TRBJ2-2, with D perhaps matching TRBD1 (5 bases). CDR1 and CDR2 from the germline V gene are GTSNPN and SVGIG (reference sequence). The CDR3 extends over 15 amino acids. The V and J ends lost 8 bases and 3 bases respectively, with 19 bases between them. DNA for the CDR3: TGTGCCCAAAATCAGGGCCTTTCGGACACCGGGGAGCTGTTTTTT. It yields the protein CAQNQGLSDTGELFF.

The V call is TRBV5-1, the J call TRBJ1-2; 11 positions match TRBD1. V lost 4 bases and J lost 4; bases outside the gene matches: 9. Looked up from germline, CDR1 is SGHRS and CDR2 is YFSETQ. The CDR3 has 16 residues. This CDR3 reads CASSPGQGAPGYGYTF. The CDR3 nucleotides are TGCGCCAGCAGCCCTGGACAGGGGGCGCCGGGCTATGGCTACACCTTC.

As for this clonotype: The germline gene is not matched at one end of the junction; a read error may be the cause. DNA of the CDR3: TGTGCCAACAGTCTAGCGGGAGATGTCACCGGGGAGCTATTTTTT. Translating gives CANSLAGDVTGELFF. The chain couples TRBV4-1 to TRBJ2-2; 10 nucleotides align to TRBD2. The CDR3 has 15 residues. The V gene's germline CDR1 is MGHRA and CDR2 YSYEKL.

This clonotype has at least ten counts. The chain links TRBV4-2 to TRBJ2-1; 10 nucleotides agree with TRBD2. J lost 3 bases, V lost 0 bases, and 5 bases had no gene match. CDR3 length: 17 amino acids. Germline V gene sequence: CDR1 LGHNA, CDR2 YNFKEQ. This CDR3 is CASSQEPGTSVYNEQFF. The CDR3 region has the DNA TGTGCCAGCAGCCAAGAACCCGGGACTAGCGTCTACAATGAGCAGTTCTTC.

As regards this clonotype: Germline and junction disagree at one end, which may indicate a read error. The V call is TRBV7-8, the J call TRBJ2-3; TRBD2 agrees at 7 bases. CDR1 is SGHVS, CDR2 FQNEAQ, per germline. The CDR3 totals 14 residues. Here the CDR3 reads CASSSGLGTDTQYF. CDR3 nucleotides: TGTGCCAGCAGCTCAGGACTAGGCACTGATACGCAGTATTTT.

The table lists this clonotype with many counts. The J gene is TRBJ2-7, the V gene TRBV12-3 or TRBV12-4; maybe TRBD1 (6 bases). V dropped 6 bases and J dropped 0 bases, with 6 bases sitting between them. The CDR3 spans 12 residues. The CDR3 loop reads CASRGGSYEQYF. CDR3 coding DNA: TGTGCCAGCAGAGGGGGCTCCTACGAGCAGTACTTC.

To note about this clonotype: One end of the junction is discordant with germline, which a read error may explain. CDR3 sequence reads: CSVDAATNTETFF. The CDR3 DNA sequence: TGCAGCGTTGACGCAGCCACGAACACTGAAACTTTCTTC. The chain is built from TRBV29-1 and TRBJ1-1, with D hard to call. This CDR3 has 13 amino acids. CDR1 is SQVTM and CDR2 is ANQGSEA in the germline V gene.

As for this clonotype: One end of the junction fails to match germline, which may point to a read error. V gene TRBV29-1 combines with J gene TRBJ1-1; D not certain. The CDR3 extends over 14 amino acids. In germline, CDR1 is SQVTM, CDR2 ANQGSEA. Here the CDR3 reads CSIALAGMGTETFF. CDR3 nucleotide sequence: TGCAGCATTGCATTAGCGGGGATGGGAACTGAAACTTTCTTT.

The J gene is TRBJ1-5, the V gene TRBV5-8; 8 nucleotides align to TRBD1. Losses at the gene ends were 6 bases for V and 6 bases for J; bases not matched to a gene: 5. The length of the CDR3 is 13 residues. Per germline, CDR1 SGHTS and CDR2 YDEGEE. This chain's CDR3 is CASNPDRGQPQHF. The DNA for the CDR3 is TGTGCCAGCAACCCTGACAGGGGTCAGCCCCAGCATTTT. Based on the CDR3 plus reference TRBV5-8 and TRBJ1-5, the full variable domain is EAGVTQSPTHLIKTRGQQATLRCSPISGHTSVYWYQQALGLGLQFLLWYDEGEERNRGNFPPRFSGRQFPNYSSELNVNALELEDSALYLCASNPDRGQPQHFGDGTRLSIL.

This clonotype is judged medium-sized. This sequence joins TRBV7-9 and TRBJ2-7, with 9 positions matching TRBD1. V shed 3 bases and J 4 bases; nucleotides not matched to a gene: 4. This CDR3 region has 14 residues. Germline CDR1 and CDR2: SEHNR and FQNEAQ (reference sequence). CDR3 nucleotides: TGTGCCAGCAGCTTCACAGGGGGCGGGTACGAGCAGTACTTC. This encodes CASSFTGGGYEQYF.

Of note for this clonotype: The junction does not match germline at one end; this may be a read error. The chain employs TRBV11-2 and TRBJ2-7; D possibly corresponds to TRBD2 (6 bases). This CDR3 is 15 amino acids long. Germline V CDR1 and CDR2: SGHAT, FQNNGV. CDR3 sequence reads: CASNSTRGRRYEQYF. CDR3 DNA: TGCGCCAGCAACTCAACCCGGGGGAGGAGATACGAGCAGTACTTC.

In this sample, this clonotype turned up many times. V is TRBV30 and J is TRBJ1-4; D might be TRBD1 (5 bases). The V end was cut by 2 bases, the J end by 8 bases, with 18 bases between. CDR1 and CDR2 (germline): GTSNPN, SVGIG (reference sequence). The CDR3 is 15 amino acids. The CDR3 region is CAWSLDRGRHEKLFF. CDR3 DNA: TGTGCCTGGAGTCTCGACCGGGGACGCCACGAAAAACTGTTTTTT.

This clonotype is labeled medium-sized. The chain is built from TRBV12-3 or TRBV12-4 and TRBJ2-7; D perhaps matches TRBD1 (5 bases). The CDR3 is 12 amino acids. V lost 3 bases and J 3 bases, leaving 6 bases between the germline ends. CDR3: CASSFDSYEQYF. The CDR3 bases are TGTGCCAGCAGTTTTGACAGCTACGAGCAGTACTTC.

Regarding this clonotype: The junction departs from germline at one end; a sequencing error may be responsible. The chain uses TRBV28 and TRBJ2-7; tentative D call: TRBD1 (5 bases). CDR3 length: 16 residues. CDR1 MDHEN and CDR2 SYDVKM come from the germline V gene. The CDR3: CDSRAASGGRSYEQYF. In DNA form, the CDR3 reads TGTGACAGCAGGGCTGCCTCCGGCGGACGCTCCTACGAGCAGTACTTC.

Comment on this clonotype: The junction departs from the called germline gene at one end, perhaps through a read error. This rearrangement joins TRBV2 to TRBJ2-2, with D perhaps TRBD2 (7 bases). The CDR3 totals 15 residues. Germline V gene lookup returns CDR1 SNHLY and CDR2 FYNNEI. CDR3 residues: CVSSGGDINTGELLF. The CDR3 DNA sequence: TGTGTCAGCAGTGGGGGGGACATAAACACCGGGGAGCTGTTATTT.

A note on this clonotype: Compared with germline, one end of the junction differs, possibly owing to a read error. The rearrangement joins TRBV4-1 to TRBJ1-1; unclear D gene. Germline-derived CDR1 and CDR2 are MGHRA and YSYEKL. This CDR3 comprises 16 residues. CDR3 nucleotide sequence: TGCGCCAGTAGCCAAGGTCTGGCGGGGATGGACACTGAAGCTTTCTTT. It encodes CASSQGLAGMDTEAFF.